This T cell receptor beta chain emerged from a study of blood T cell repertoires in COVID-19 (dated by TCRdb to 2020 to 2021). Looking at the study overall: The collaborator samples originated in the United States, Italy and Spain and spanned the acute and convalescent phases of COVID-19. The material from the prospective study consisted of cDNA or gDNA derived from T cells, B-cell-depleted T cells, or PBMCs. The dataset comprised deeply sampled blood TCRbeta repertoires from subjects exposed to, actively infected with, or recovered from COVID-19. A freely available public database, intended as a resource for researchers studying the immune response to SARS-CoV-2, is where the repertoires were released. The samples were drawn from two sources: the first 160 participants of the ongoing ImmuneRACE study, and 1,200 or so subjects contributed by 6 global collaborators. The sample metadata nearly always contained a de-identified subject ID, COVID-19 status, age in years and sex. Where available, HLA class I and class II types were taken from metadata supplied by the sample provider and were not determined by assay-based typing.

Another Seattle source contributed samples from volunteer blood donors who had recovered from COVID-19. Each collaborating institution followed its own protocols to collect whole blood in K2EDTA tubes. For TCRbeta analysis, collaborators shipped samples in one of three forms: frozen whole blood, isolated PBMCs, or DNA extracted from either of those sample types. TCRbeta CDR3 regions were amplified from genomic DNA using the immunoSEQ Assay, a bias-controlled multiplex PCR. The published analysis was carried out like this. The number of nucleated cells in each sample was estimated by amplification of reference gene primers within the assay. To quantify the absolute abundance of each unique TCRbeta CDR3 rearrangement, sequence reads were collapsed and filtered. For each sample, productive Simpson clonality was calculated as the square root of Simpson's diversity index across productive rearrangements. In its TCRdb copy, this immuneACCESS table keeps in-frame sequences only and misses some clones. Where compared with another copy, unresolved V genes explain less than half of these, and the others have no known cause. Clone size and the V and J calls come from that table; the DNA yielded D and trimming. The sample has some 230,000 clones on record, roughly 85% of them singletons. Under 3.5% of the sample goes to the ten largest clones.

The research as a whole found: The amount of clinical and demographic metadata varied by source and participant and was provided uncurated.

From the cysteine up to the phenylalanine, the CDR3 has a length of 21 residues. The sequence is cut down to CDR3 DNA, 63 bases in frame from base 1. After removal of 1 base from V and 0 bases from J, the junction retains 15 bases not matched to a gene. CDR1 and CDR2, per the germline V gene, are SGHDN and FVKESK. To note about this clone: Its antigen target is currently unknown. No clone much larger than this one lies a single base away; base qualities are absent.

The V and J segments used are TRBV14 and TRBJ2-1; 10 bases in the middle match TRBD2. Sequenced input: peripheral blood. The origin of this receptor is a man aged 45-60 years who had recovered from COVID-19. The CDR3 loop reads CASSQGSASGRWGSSYNEQFF. The DNA sequence is given as TGTGCCAGCAGCCAAGGGTCGGCTAGCGGGAGATGGGGGAGCTCCTACAATGAGCAGTTCTTC. Joined to the reference TRBV14 and TRBJ2-1 proteins, this CDR3 gives the full variable domain: EAGVTQFPSHSVIEKGQTVTLRCDPISGHDNLYWYRRVMGKEIKFLLHFVKESKQDESGMPNNRFLAERTGGTYSTLKVQPAELEDSGVYFCASSQGSASGRWGSSYNEQFFGPGTRLTVL.